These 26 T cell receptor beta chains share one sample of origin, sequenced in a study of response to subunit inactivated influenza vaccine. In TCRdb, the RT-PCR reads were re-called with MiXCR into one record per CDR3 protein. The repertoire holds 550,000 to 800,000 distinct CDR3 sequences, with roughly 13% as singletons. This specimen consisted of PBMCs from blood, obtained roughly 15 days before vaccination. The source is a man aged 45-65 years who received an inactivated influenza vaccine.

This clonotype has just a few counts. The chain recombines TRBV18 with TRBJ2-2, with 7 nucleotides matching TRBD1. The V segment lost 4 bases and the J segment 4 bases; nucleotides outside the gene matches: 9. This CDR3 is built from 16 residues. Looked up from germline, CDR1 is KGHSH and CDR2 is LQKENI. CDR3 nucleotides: TGTGCCAGCTCACGAGGACAGGCAAGGGGCACCGGGGAGCTGTTTTTT. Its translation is CASSRGQARGTGELFF.

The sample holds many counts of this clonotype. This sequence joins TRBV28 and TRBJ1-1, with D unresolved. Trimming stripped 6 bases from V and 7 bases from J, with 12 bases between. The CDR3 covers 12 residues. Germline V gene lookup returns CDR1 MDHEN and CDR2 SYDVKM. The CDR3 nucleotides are TGTGCCAGCAGATACTACGACGGTGAAGCTTTCTTT. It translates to CASRYYDGEAFF.

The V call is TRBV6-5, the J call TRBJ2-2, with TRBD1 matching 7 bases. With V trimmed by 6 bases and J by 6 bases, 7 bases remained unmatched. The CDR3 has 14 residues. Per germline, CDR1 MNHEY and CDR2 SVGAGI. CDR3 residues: CASSYRQGPGELFF. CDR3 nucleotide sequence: TGTGCCAGCAGCTACCGACAGGGTCCCGGGGAGCTGTTTTTT.

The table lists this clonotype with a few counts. The DNA of the CDR3 is TGTGCCAGCAGCCAAAACCCGGAGACCCAGTACTTC. Its translation is CASSQNPETQYF. The chain joins TRBV3-1 to TRBJ2-5; D unresolved. This CDR3 comprises 12 residues. The ends were cut back, 2 bases at V and 5 bases at J, with 6 bases in the middle. Germline CDR1 LGHDT, CDR2 YNNKEL (reference sequence).

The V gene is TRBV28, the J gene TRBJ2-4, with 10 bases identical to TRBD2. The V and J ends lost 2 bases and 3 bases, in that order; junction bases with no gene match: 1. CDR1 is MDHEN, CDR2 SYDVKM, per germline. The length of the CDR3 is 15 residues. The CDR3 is CASSLPSGSKNIQYF. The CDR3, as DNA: TGTGCCAGCAGTTTACCTAGCGGGAGCAAAAACATTCAGTACTTC.

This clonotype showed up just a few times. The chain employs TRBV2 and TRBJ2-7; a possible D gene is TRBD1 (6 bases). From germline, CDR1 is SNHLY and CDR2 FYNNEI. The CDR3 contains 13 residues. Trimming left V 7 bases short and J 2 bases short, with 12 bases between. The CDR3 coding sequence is TGTGCCAGCAACCCGGACAGCCCCTACGAGCAGTACTTC. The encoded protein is CASNPDSPYEQYF.

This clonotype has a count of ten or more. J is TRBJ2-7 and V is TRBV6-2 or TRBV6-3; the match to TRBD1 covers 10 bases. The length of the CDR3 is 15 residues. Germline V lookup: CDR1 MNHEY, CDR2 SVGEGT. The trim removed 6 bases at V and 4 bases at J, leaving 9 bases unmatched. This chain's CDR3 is CASSPADRGMYEQYF. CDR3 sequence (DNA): TGTGCCAGCAGCCCAGCGGACAGGGGGATGTACGAGCAGTACTTC.

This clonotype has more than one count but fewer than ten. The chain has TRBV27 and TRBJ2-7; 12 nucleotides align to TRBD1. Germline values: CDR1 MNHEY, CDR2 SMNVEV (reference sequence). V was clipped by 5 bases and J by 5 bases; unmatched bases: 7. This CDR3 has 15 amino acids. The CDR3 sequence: CASSPTGTGGHEQYF. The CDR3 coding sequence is TGTGCCAGCAGTCCCACCGGGACAGGGGGCCACGAGCAGTACTTC.

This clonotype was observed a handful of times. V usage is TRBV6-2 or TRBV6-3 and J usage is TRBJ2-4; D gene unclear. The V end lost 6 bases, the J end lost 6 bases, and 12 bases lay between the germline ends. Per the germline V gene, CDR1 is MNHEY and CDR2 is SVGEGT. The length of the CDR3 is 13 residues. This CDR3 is CASRGSSRNIQYF. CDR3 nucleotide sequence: TGTGCCAGCAGAGGGTCTAGTCGAAACATTCAGTACTTC.

CDR3 region: CASSRRLAGIQSQYF. DNA for the CDR3: TGTGCCAGCAGTCGTAGACTAGCGGGGATACAGTCCCAGTACTTC. The chain recombines TRBV11-2 with TRBJ2-5; 11 bases are a match to TRBD2. The J segment lost 9 bases and the V segment lost 6 bases, leaving 12 bases of the junction unmatched. The CDR3 is 15 residues long. Germline-derived CDR1 and CDR2 are SGHAT and FQNNGV.

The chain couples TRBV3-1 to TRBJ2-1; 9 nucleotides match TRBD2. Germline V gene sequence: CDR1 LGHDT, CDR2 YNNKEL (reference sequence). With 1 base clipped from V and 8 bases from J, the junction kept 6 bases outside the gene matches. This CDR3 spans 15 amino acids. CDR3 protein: CASSQVPSGTYEQFF. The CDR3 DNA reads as TGTGCCAGCAGCCAAGTCCCTAGCGGGACGTATGAGCAGTTCTTC.

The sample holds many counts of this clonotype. In nucleotides, the CDR3 is TGCAGCGCTCGCGGGATCGGGAGCCAAGAGACCCAGTACTTC. Translation gives CSARGIGSQETQYF. The V and J genes are TRBV29-1 and TRBJ2-5, with TRBD2 as a possible D gene (6 bases). CDR1 SQVTM and CDR2 ANQGSEA come from the germline V gene. With 7 bases removed from V and 1 base from J, the gap between germline ends came to 16 bases. The CDR3 loop spans 14 amino acids. Combining the CDR3 with reference TRBV29-1 and TRBJ2-5 gives the whole variable domain SAVISQKPSRDICQRGTSLTIQCQVDSQVTMMFWYRQQPGQSLTLIATANQGSEATYESGFVIDKFPISRPNLTFSTLTVSNMSPEDSSIYLCSARGIGSQETQYFGPGTRLLVL.

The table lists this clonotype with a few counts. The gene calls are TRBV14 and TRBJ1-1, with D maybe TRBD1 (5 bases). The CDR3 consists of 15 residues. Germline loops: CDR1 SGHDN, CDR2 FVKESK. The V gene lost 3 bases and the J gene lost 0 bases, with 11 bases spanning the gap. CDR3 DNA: TGTGCCAGCAGCCAGATATGGGGCATGAACACTGAAGCTTTCTTT. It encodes CASSQIWGMNTEAFF.

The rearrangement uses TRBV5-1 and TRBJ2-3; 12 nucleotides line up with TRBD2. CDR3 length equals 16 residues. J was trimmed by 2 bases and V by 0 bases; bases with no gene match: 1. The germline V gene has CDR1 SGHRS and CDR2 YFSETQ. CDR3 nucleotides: TGCGCCAGCAGCTTGGGGACTAGCGGGGCCACAGATACGCAGTATTTT. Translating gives CASSLGTSGATDTQYF.

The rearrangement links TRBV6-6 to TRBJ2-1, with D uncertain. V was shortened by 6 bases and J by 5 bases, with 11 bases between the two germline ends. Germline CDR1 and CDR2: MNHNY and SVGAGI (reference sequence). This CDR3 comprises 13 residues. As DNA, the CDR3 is TGTGCCAGCAGCTCCGGGTCACACAATGAGCAGTTCTTC. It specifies CASSSGSHNEQFF.

DNA of the CDR3: TGTGCCAGCAGCTCGGACAGGGTCACAGATACGCAGTATTTT. This sequence encodes CASSSDRVTDTQYF. The rearrangement uses TRBV7-6 and TRBJ2-3, with TRBD1 matching 8 bases. CDR1 SGHVS and CDR2 FNYEAQ come from the germline V gene. J was trimmed by 2 bases and V by 4 bases; bases with no gene match: 2. The CDR3 runs 14 residues.

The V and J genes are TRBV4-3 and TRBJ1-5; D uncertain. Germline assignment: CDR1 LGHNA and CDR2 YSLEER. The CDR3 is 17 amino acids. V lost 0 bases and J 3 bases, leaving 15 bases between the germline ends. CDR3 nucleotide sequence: TGCGCCAGCAGCCAAGATCTCGGGGTCCCACACAATCAGCCCCAGCATTTT. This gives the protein CASSQDLGVPHNQPQHF.

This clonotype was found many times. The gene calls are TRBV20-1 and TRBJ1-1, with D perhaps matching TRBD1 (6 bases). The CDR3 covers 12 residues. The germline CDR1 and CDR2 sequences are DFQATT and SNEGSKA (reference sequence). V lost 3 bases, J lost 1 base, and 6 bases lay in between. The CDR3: CSARTGNTEAFF. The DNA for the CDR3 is TGCAGTGCTAGGACAGGGAACACTGAAGCTTTCTTT.

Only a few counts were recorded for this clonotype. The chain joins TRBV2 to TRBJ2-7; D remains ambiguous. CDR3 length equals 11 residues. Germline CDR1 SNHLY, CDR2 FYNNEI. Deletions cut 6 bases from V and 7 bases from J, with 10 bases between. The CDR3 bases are TGTGCCAGCAGAAAGGGCCGTGAGCAGTACTTC. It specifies CASRKGREQYF.

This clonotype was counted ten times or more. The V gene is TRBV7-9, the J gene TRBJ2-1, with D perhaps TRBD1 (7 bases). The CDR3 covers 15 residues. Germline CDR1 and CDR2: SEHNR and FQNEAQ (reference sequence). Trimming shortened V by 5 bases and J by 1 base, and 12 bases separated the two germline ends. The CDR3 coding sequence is TGTGCCAGCAGCAACCAGGGGGGTTCCTACAATGAGCAGTTCTTC. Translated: CASSNQGGSYNEQFF.

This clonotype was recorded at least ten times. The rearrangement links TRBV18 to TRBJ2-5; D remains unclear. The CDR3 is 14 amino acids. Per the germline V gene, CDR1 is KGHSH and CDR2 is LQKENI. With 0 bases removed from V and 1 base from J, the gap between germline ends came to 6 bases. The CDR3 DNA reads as TGTGCCAGCTCACCACCGAACAGCCAAGAGACCCAGTACTTC. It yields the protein CASSPPNSQETQYF.

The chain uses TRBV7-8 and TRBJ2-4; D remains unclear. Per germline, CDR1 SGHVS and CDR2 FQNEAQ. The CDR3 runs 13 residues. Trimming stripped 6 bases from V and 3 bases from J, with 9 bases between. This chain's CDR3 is CASRGWNKNIQYF. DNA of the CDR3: TGTGCCAGCAGGGGGTGGAACAAAAACATTCAGTACTTC.

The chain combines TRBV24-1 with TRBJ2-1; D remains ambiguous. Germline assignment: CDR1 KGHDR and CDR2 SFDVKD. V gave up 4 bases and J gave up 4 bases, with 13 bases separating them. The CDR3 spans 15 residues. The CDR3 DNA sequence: TGTGCCACCAGTGACTCACAAGGACCATACAATGAGCAGTTCTTC. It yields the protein CATSDSQGPYNEQFF.

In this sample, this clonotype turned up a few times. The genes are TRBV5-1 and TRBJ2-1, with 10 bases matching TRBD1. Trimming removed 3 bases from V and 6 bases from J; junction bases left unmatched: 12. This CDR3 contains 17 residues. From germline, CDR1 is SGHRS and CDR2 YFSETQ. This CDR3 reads CASSSGTGASRVNEQFF. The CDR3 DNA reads TGCGCCAGCAGCTCCGGGACAGGGGCATCGAGGGTCAATGAGCAGTTCTTC.

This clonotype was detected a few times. The CDR3 DNA is TGTGCCAGCAGTTACTGGGAGACTGCCTACGAGCAGTACTTC. It translates to CASSYWETAYEQYF. This rearrangement joins TRBV6-5 to TRBJ2-7; possibly TRBD2 for D (5 bases). This CDR3 has 14 amino acids. Germline lookup yields CDR1 MNHEY and CDR2 SVGAGI. V was trimmed by 1 base and J by 2 bases, leaving 9 bases between them.

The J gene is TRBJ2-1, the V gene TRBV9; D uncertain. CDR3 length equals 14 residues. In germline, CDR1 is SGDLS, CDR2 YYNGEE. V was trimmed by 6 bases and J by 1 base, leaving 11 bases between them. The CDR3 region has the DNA TGTGCCAGCACCCCGTTTATTTCCTACAATGAGCAGTTCTTC. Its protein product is CASTPFISYNEQFF.